Following are 17 T cell receptor beta chains from one sample sequenced in a study of T-cell memory formation after mild COVID-19. TCRdb independently ran MiXCR on the 5' RACE reads; one entry per CDR3 protein. The sample contains 80,000 to 95,000 distinct CDR3 sequences, 20% to 25% of which appear only once. The material sequenced was PBMCs or a T cell subset sorted from them (not recorded which). These receptors were taken from a man aged 18-30 years who had mild COVID-19 (a few samples of this study predate the infection). Cell type and time point are not known.

This clonotype has more than one count but fewer than ten. This sequence joins TRBV19 and TRBJ2-7; D possibly matches TRBD1 or TRBD2 (6 bases each). CDR1 is LNHDA, CDR2 SQIVND, per germline (reference sequence). This CDR3 has 14 amino acids. The V and J ends lost 4 bases and 6 bases respectively, with 16 bases between them. The CDR3 DNA reads TGTGCCAGTAGTAATCGAGGGGGAGCGGGCGAGCAGTACTTC. This codes for CASSNRGGAGEQYF.

This clonotype was detected only a few times. This chain joins TRBV7-2 and TRBJ1-4; D is ambiguous. Germline CDR1 and CDR2: SGHTA and FQGNSA. The V end lost 2 bases, the J end lost 4 bases, and 11 bases lay between the germline ends. The CDR3 totals 15 residues. The CDR3 here is CASSLKSWGNEKLFF. CDR3 sequence (DNA): TGTGCCAGCAGCTTAAAGTCCTGGGGTAATGAAAAACTGTTTTTT.

This sequence joins TRBV5-6 and TRBJ1-6, with D tentatively TRBD1 (6 bases). V dropped 4 bases and J dropped 10 bases, with 15 bases sitting between them. Germline-derived CDR1 and CDR2 are SGHDT and YYEEEE. The CDR3 has 14 residues. CDR3 coding DNA: TGTGCCAGCAGCCGGATCTCGGGGGCCTCACCCCTCCACTTT. This encodes CASSRISGASPLHF.

V usage is TRBV10-3 and J usage is TRBJ1-2, with 8 positions matching TRBD1. The CDR3 extends over 14 amino acids. V lost 5 bases and J lost 0; bases outside the gene matches: 2. Per the germline V gene, CDR1 is ENHRY and CDR2 is SYGVKD. CDR3: CAISLDRANYGYTF. CDR3 in DNA: TGTGCCATCAGTTTGGACAGGGCTAACTATGGCTACACCTTC.

The chain couples TRBV6-2 or TRBV6-3 to TRBJ2-7, with unresolved D. Germline V gives CDR1 MNHEY, CDR2 SVGEGT. The CDR3 has 13 residues. Trimming removed 0 bases from V and 3 bases from J, with 6 bases in between. CDR3 residues: CASSYSGRYEQYF. The CDR3 nucleotides are TGTGCCAGCAGTTACTCCGGCCGCTACGAGCAGTACTTC.

This clonotype showed up just once. The CDR3 nucleotides are TGTGCCAGCAGTTACTCGGGGACTGGTGAGCAGTTCTTC. Translating gives CASSYSGTGEQFF. The rearrangement links TRBV6-6 to TRBJ2-1, with D possibly matching TRBD2 (6 bases). CDR1 and CDR2 (germline): MNHNY, SVGAGI (reference sequence). CDR3 length: 13 residues. The V gene lost 0 bases and the J gene lost 9 bases, with 9 bases spanning the gap.

The CDR3 loop is CASSRGRSTDTQYF. CDR3 coding DNA: TGTGCCAGCAGCAGAGGACGGAGCACAGATACGCAGTATTTT. The chain couples TRBV7-9 to TRBJ2-3; D is unclear. Trimming took 5 bases from V and 0 from J, leaving 9 bases between them. The CDR3 is made up of 14 amino acids. CDR1 and CDR2 (germline): SEHNR, FQNEAQ (reference sequence).

This clonotype was detected only once. The chain links TRBV7-2 to TRBJ2-1; no definite D call. Looked up from germline, CDR1 is SGHTA and CDR2 is FQGNSA. CDR3 length: 16 residues. Trimming cost V 0 bases and J 2 bases, with 11 bases left between them. For the CDR3, the DNA is TGTGCCAGCAGCTTAGCGCCTAGGGAACCCTACAATGAGCAGTTCTTC. It yields the protein CASSLAPREPYNEQFF.

This clonotype has a handful of counts. The gene calls are TRBV7-9 and TRBJ2-1; 10 bases map to TRBD2. Germline values: CDR1 SEHNR, CDR2 FQNEAQ (reference sequence). V lost 4 bases and J lost 5; bases outside the gene matches: 8. This CDR3 has 16 amino acids. The CDR3 here is CASSSVRLAGDNEQFF. CDR3 coding DNA: TGTGCCAGCAGCTCGGTAAGGCTAGCGGGGGACAATGAGCAGTTCTTC.

This clonotype was observed many times. V is TRBV3-1 and J is TRBJ2-1, with a tentative D call TRBD1 (5 bases). V lost 5 bases to trimming and J lost 0 bases, with 14 bases between them. Per the germline V gene, CDR1 is LGHDT and CDR2 is YNNKEL (reference sequence). There are 16 residues in the CDR3. Here the CDR3 DNA reads TGTGCCAGCAGCGGTCAGGGATCCAGCTCCTACAATGAGCAGTTCTTC. Encoded protein: CASSGQGSSSYNEQFF.

This clonotype was counted ten times or more. The chain uses TRBV4-3 and TRBJ2-5; 10 bases match TRBD1. This CDR3 spans 18 amino acids. With 0 bases clipped from V and 5 bases from J, the junction kept 12 bases outside the gene matches. Germline CDR1 is LGHNA and CDR2 is YSLEER. The CDR3 here is CASSQEGPPTGGWETQYF. The CDR3 nucleotides read TGCGCCAGCAGCCAAGAAGGGCCCCCGACAGGGGGCTGGGAGACCCAGTACTTC.

Ten or more counts support this clonotype. The rearrangement links TRBV6-6 to TRBJ2-7; no clear D. Germline V gene sequence: CDR1 MNHNY, CDR2 SVGAGI (reference sequence). CDR3 size: 13 residues. Between the trimmed V and J ends, which lost 6 bases and 5 bases, there was a span of 14 bases. The CDR3 sequence: CASSPQRKDEQYF. In nucleotides, the CDR3 is TGTGCCAGCAGCCCACAGAGAAAGGACGAGCAGTACTTC.

The V and J genes are TRBV7-9 and TRBJ1-1; 7 bases match TRBD1. The junction had 8 bases not matched to a gene; V was cut back by 5 bases and J by 8 bases. Looked up from germline, CDR1 is SEHNR and CDR2 is FQNEAQ (reference sequence). CDR3 length: 13 amino acids. CDR3 DNA: TGTGCCAGCAGCCCAGACAGGGTGCACGAAGCTTTCTTT. As protein: CASSPDRVHEAFF.

This clonotype came up a few times. V and J are TRBV7-2 and TRBJ2-1; 7 bases agree with TRBD1. Germline V gene lookup returns CDR1 SGHTA and CDR2 FQGNSA. The V gene end was trimmed by 5 bases and the J gene end by 7 bases; junction bases not matched to a gene: 11. CDR3 size: 15 residues. The CDR3 here is CASSADRRVTNEQFF. CDR3 DNA sequence: TGTGCCAGCAGCGCGGACAGGAGAGTAACGAATGAGCAGTTCTTC.

The CDR3 reads CASSFGPGVNEQFF. CDR3 nucleotides: TGTGCCAGCAGCTTTGGCCCGGGTGTGAATGAGCAGTTCTTC. V and J are TRBV5-4 and TRBJ2-1, with D unclear. V lost 2 bases to trimming and J lost 7 bases, with 13 bases between them. Germline V gives CDR1 SGHNT, CDR2 YYREEE (reference sequence). CDR3 length equals 14 residues.

This clonotype was counted between two and nine times. The chain links TRBV28 to TRBJ1-1; D is unresolved. V lost 5 bases and J 0 bases, leaving 10 bases between the germline ends. This CDR3 contains 14 residues. The germline V gene encodes CDR1 MDHEN and CDR2 SYDVKM. The CDR3 spells CASSVTELNTEAFF. CDR3 bases: TGTGCCAGCAGTGTTACAGAGTTGAACACTGAAGCTTTCTTT.

This clonotype was recorded many times. This chain links TRBV4-1 with TRBJ1-5; D gene ambiguous. The germline CDR1 and CDR2 sequences are MGHRA and YSYEKL. V was pared by 1 base and J by 4 bases, with 11 bases between. This CDR3 is built from 15 residues. The CDR3 is CASSQVADENQPQHF. In DNA form, the CDR3 reads TGCGCCAGCAGCCAAGTAGCGGACGAAAATCAGCCCCAGCATTTT.